This TCR beta chain was sequenced during a study of CD8 T cells in ankylosing spondylitis. Quantitative 5'-RACE with molecular barcodes generated TCR beta libraries. TCRdb reprocessed the 5' RACE reads via MiXCR and lists one record per CDR3 protein. The sample carries about 540,000 distinct CDR3 sequences, roughly an eighth recorded once. On this clonotype: What it binds is not known.

General study findings and limits: Disease-linked clones were reportedly significantly enriched in matched ankylosing spondylitis synovial fluid. A TCR beta motif of eight or nine highly homologous variants seemed to mark ankylosing spondylitis blood. Those disease-linked clones were CD8+; they were also relatively rare in peripheral blood.

Germline V lookup: CDR1 SGHKS, CDR2 YYEKEE (reference sequence). V lost 4 bases and J 3 bases, leaving 17 bases between the germline ends. This CDR3 comprises 15 residues. The gene calls are TRBV5-5 and TRBJ2-7; D is perhaps TRBD1 (5 bases). The sequence came from a male donor with ankylosing spondylitis. The sample taken for sequencing was blood, either unsorted or a sorted T cell fraction (not recorded which). Written as DNA, the CDR3 is TGTGCCAGCAGCAAGGACGGACCTAGGGGCTACGAGCAGTACTTC. Translating it yields CASSKDGPRGYEQYF.